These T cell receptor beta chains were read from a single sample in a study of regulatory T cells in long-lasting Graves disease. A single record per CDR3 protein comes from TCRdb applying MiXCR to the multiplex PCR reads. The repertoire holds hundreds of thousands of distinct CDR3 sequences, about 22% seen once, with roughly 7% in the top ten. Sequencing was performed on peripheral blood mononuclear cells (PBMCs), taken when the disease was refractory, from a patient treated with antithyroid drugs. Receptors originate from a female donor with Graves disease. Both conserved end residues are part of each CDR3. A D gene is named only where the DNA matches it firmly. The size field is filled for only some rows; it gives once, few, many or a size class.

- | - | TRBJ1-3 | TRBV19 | TGTGCCAGTAATCAGGGGCTCTCTGGAAACACCATATATTTT | CASNQGLSGNTIYF
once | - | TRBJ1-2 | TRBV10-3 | TGTGCCATCAGTGCCTCAGGGGTTGGCTATGGCCACACCTTC | CAISASGVGYGHTF
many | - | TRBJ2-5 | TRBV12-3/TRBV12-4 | TGTGCCAGCAGTAGAGGGACCCCGGGGGAGACCCAGTACTTC | CASSRGTPGETQYF
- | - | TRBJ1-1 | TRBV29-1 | TGCAGCGTTGAGGGGGGGCCCGGACCCGAAGCTTTCTTT | CSVEGGPGPEAFF
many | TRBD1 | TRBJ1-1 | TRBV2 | TGTGCCAGCAGGGATCGACAGGGGGTAATGAACACTGAAGCTTTCTTT | CASRDRQGVMNTEAFF
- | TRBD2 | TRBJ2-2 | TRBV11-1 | TGTGCCAGCAGCCTCGGGACTAGCGGGAGCCCCGGGGAGCTGTTTTTT | CASSLGTSGSPGELFF
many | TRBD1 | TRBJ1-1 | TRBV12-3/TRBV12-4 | TGTGCCAGCAGCCCGGGACAGGGAGATTGGAACACTGAAGCTTTCTTT | CASSPGQGDWNTEAFF
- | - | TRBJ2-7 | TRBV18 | TGTGCCAGCTCACCACCCCCTCGGGCCGGGGGCGGAGAGCAGTACTTC | CASSPPPRAGGGEQYF
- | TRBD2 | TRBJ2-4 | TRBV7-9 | TGTGCCAGCAGCACGGATCCGGGACTAACGAAAAACATTCAGTACTTC | CASSTDPGLTKNIQYF
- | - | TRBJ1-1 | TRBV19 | TGTGCCAGTAGTATAGACCTGACAGGGAACACTGAAGCTTTCTTT | CASSIDLTGNTEAFF
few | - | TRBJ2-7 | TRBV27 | TGTGCCAGCAGTCTTTATACTTCCTACGAGCAGTACTTC | CASSLYTSYEQYF
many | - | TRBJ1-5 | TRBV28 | TGTGCCAGCAGTCCCGACATGGGGGGTCTTTATAGCAATCAGCCCCAGCATTTT | CASSPDMGGLYSNQPQHF
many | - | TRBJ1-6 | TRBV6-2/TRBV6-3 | TGTGCCAGCAGTTACACCGGGACTGCGGATTCACCCCTCCACTTT | CASSYTGTADSPLHF
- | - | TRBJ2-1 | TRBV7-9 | TGTGCCAGCAGCTTAGTCACTAGTAATGAGCAGTTCTTC | CASSLVTSNEQFF
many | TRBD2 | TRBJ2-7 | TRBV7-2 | TGTGCCAGCAGCTCTAGCGGGGGTACCTACGAGCAGTACTTC | CASSSSGGTYEQYF
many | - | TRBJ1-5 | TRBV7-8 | TGTGCCAGCAGCTTAGGTGCAGGACGGTATAATCAGCCCCAGCATTTT | CASSLGAGRYNQPQHF
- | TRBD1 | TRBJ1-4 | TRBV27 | TGTGCCAGCAGTTTATCCTCCGGGACAGGCAATGAAAAACTGTTTTTT | CASSLSSGTGNEKLFF
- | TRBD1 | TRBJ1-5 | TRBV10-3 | TGTGCCATCAGTCGGACAGGGGGAGAAGGACAGCCCCAGCATTTT | CAISRTGGEGQPQHF
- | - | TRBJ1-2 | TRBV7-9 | TGTGCCAGCAGCTTAGGGGCGCACACGGCCACCTTC | CASSLGAHTATF
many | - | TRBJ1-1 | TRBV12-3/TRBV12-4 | TGTGCCAGCAGCCCACAGGGATGGGGGACTGAAGCTTTCTTT | CASSPQGWGTEAFF
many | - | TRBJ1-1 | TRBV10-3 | TGTGCCATCAGTGAGAGTACAGGGATGAACACTGAAGCTTTCTTT | CAISESTGMNTEAFF
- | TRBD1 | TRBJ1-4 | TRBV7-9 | TGTGCCAGCAGCTTAGCGGGACAGTCTAATGAAAAACTGTTTTTT | CASSLAGQSNEKLFF
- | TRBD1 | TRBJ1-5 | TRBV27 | TGTGCCAGCAGTGGAACAGGGGGTCCAGGGCCCCAGCATTTT | CASSGTGGPGPQHF
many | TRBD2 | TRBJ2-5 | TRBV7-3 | TGTGCCAGCAGCTTATGGGCTAGCGGCCTGGGGGAGACCCAGTACTTC | CASSLWASGLGETQYF
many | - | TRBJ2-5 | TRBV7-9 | TGTGCCAGCAGCTTAGCGGATAGAGAGACCCAGTACTTC | CASSLADRETQYF
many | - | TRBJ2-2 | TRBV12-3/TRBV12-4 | TGTGCCAGCAGTCCCCGTTTGGGGAACACCGGGGAGCTGTTTTTT | CASSPRLGNTGELFF
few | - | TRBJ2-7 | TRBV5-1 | TGCGCCAGCAGCGGCTCTTTGGGGGCTTCAGACGAGCAGTACTTC | CASSGSLGASDEQYF
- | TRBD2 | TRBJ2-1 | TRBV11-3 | TGTGCCAGCAGCCGGACTAGCGGCGATGAGCAGTTCTTC | CASSRTSGDEQFF
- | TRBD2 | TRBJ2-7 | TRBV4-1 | TGCGCCAGCAGCCAAACGACTAGCGGGACGATCGAGCAGTACTTC | CASSQTTSGTIEQYF
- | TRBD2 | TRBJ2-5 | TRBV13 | TGTGCCAGCAGCGCCCCGGGACTAGGTCAAGAGACCCAGTACTTC | CASSAPGLGQETQYF
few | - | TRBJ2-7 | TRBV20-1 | TGCAGTGCTACAGGGCGCACCTACGAGCAGTACTTC | CSATGRTYEQYF
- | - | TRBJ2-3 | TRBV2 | TGTGCCAGCAGTGATTGGGGGTTTGATGATACGCAGTATTTT | CASSDWGFDDTQYF
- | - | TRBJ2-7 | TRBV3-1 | TGTGCCAGCAGTCAAATAGAGTACGAGCAGTACTTC | CASSQIEYEQYF
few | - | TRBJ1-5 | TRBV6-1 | TGTGCCAGCAGCCGTAGGGAGGGCCAGCCCCAGCATTTT | CASSRREGQPQHF
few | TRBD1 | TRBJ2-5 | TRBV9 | TGTGCCAGCAGCGCGGGACAGTACCAAGAGACCCAGTACTTC | CASSAGQYQETQYF
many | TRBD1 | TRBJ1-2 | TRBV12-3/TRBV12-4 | TGTGCCAGCAACAGACAGGGTCTTTCTAACTATGGCTACACCTTC | CASNRQGLSNYGYTF
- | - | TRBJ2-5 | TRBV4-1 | TGCGCCAGCAGCCAAGGTCCGGCGCGGGGGCGCACGGCCCAGTACTTC | CASSQGPARGRTAQYF
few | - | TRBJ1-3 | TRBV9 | TGTGCCAGCCAACCGGGGGCTGGAAACACCATATATTTT | CASQPGAGNTIYF
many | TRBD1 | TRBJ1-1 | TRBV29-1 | TGCAGCGTTGAAGATCAGGGGGGCACTGAAGCTTTCTTT | CSVEDQGGTEAFF
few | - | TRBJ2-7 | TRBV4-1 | TGCGCCAGCAGCCCTTCCTTATGGACAAAACAGAGCTCCTACGAGCAGTACTTC | CASSPSLWTKQSSYEQYF
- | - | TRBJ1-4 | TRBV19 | TGTGCCAGTACCTTGGGGAGAGCTAATGAAAAACTGTTTTTT | CASTLGRANEKLFF
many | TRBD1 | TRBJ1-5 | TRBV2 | TGTGCCAGCAGCGCTACAGGGGGCGTCCAGCCCCAGCATTTT | CASSATGGVQPQHF